This T cell receptor beta chain was sequenced for a study of cytomegalovirus exposure and HLA in healthy donors. Participants comprised healthy donors of bone marrow. In regard to this clone: Its antigen is not identified.

Primers: 60 Vbeta forward and 13 Jbeta reverse. Original data processing: Later analysis identified some 88 million unique TCR beta chains, roughly 11 million shared. The table came from immunoSEQ multiplex PCR; TCRdb's copy has only in-frame clones and leaves some out. For V, J and clone size, that table is used; D and trimming come from the DNA. The repertoire has over 150,000 clones, around 76% of them found once; the top ten carry less than 1.6%. The study's findings and limits: Earlier results showed most TCR beta V segments being productive about 87% or about 30% of the time.

J gave up 1 base and V 4 bases, and 6 bases lay outside the gene matches. Germline V gene lookup returns CDR1 MGHDK and CDR2 SYGVNS. This CDR3 spans 15 amino acids. The TCR was taken from a girl between 10 and 17 years old in good health and CMV-seropositive. Sequencing was performed on PBMCs. V and J are TRBV25-1 and TRBJ1-1; 7 bases line up with TRBD1. The CDR3 is CASSGDREWNTEAFF. Written as DNA, the CDR3 is TGTGCCAGCAGTGGCGACAGGGAATGGAACACTGAAGCTTTCTTT.